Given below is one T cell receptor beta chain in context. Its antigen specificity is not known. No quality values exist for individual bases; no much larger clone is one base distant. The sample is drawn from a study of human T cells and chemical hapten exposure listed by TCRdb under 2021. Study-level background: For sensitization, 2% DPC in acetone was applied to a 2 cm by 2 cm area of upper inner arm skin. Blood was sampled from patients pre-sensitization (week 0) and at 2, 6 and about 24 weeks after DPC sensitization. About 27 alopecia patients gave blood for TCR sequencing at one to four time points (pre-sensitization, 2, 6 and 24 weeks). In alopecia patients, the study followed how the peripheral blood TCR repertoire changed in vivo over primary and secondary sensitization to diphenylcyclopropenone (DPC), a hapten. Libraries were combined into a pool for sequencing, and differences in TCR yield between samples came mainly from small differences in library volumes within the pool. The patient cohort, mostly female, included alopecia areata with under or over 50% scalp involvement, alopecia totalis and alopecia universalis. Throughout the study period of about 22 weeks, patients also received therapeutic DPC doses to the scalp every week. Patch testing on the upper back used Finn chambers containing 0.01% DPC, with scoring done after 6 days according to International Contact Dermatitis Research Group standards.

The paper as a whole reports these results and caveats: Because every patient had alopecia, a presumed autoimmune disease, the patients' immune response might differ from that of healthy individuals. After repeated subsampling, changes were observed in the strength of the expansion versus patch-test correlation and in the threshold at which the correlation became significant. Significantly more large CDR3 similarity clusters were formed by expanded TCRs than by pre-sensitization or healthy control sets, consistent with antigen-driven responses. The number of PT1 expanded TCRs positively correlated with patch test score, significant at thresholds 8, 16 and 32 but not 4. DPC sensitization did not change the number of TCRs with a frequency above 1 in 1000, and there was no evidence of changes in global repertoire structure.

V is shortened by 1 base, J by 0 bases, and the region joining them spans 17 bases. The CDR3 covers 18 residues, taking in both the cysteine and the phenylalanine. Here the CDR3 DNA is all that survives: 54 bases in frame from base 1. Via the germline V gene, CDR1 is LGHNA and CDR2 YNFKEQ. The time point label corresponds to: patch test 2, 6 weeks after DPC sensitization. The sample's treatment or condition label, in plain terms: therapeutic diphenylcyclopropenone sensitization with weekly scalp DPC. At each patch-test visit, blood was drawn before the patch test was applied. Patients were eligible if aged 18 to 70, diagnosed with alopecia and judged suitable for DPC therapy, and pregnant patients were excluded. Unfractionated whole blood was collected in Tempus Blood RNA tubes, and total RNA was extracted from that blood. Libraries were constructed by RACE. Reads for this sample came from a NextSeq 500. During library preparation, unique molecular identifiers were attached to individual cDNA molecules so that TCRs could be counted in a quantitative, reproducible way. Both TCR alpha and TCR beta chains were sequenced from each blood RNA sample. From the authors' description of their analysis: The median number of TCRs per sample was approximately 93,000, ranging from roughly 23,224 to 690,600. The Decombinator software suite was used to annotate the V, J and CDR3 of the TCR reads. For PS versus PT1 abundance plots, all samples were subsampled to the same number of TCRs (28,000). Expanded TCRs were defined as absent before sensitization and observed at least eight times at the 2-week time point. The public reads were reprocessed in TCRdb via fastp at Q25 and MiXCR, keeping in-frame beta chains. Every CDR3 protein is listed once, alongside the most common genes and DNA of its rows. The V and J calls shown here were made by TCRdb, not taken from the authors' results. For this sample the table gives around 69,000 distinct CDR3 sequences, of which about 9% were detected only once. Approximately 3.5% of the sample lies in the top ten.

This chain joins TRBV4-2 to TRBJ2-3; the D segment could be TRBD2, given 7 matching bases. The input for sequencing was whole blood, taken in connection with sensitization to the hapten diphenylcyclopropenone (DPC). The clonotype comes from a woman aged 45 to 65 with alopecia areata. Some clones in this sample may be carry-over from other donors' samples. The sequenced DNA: TGTGCCAGCAGCCAAGTAACGGGGGGCCTACAGAGCACAGATACGCAGTATTTT. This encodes CASSQVTGGLQSTDTQYF.